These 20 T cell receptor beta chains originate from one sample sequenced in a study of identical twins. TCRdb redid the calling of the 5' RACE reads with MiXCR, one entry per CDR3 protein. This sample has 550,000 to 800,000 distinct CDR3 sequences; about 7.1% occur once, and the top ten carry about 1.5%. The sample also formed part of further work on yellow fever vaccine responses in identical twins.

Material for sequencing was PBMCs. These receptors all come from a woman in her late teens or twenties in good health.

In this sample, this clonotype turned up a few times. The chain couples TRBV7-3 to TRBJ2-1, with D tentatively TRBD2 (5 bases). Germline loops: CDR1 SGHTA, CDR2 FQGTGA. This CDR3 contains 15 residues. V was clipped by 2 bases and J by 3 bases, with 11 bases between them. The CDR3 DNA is TGTGCCAGCAGCTTAGGGCGGGCCGACTACAATGAGCAGTTCTTC. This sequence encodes CASSLGRADYNEQFF.

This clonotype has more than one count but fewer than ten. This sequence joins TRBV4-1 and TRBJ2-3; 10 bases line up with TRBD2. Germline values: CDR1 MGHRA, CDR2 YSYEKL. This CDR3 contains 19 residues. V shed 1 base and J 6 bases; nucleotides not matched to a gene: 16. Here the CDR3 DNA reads TGCGCCAGCAGCCAAGTCCGTTGGGATCAGCGGGGGGGCCGCGATACGCAGTATTTT. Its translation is CASSQVRWDQRGGRDTQYF.

Here the CDR3 reads CASSHAGGLDEQFF. CDR3 DNA sequence: TGTGCCAGCAGCCACGCGGGGGGGCTCGATGAGCAGTTCTTC. The chain combines TRBV13 with TRBJ2-1; 9 nucleotides agree with TRBD2. In germline, CDR1 is PRHDT, CDR2 FYEKMQ (reference sequence). The CDR3 sequence is 14 residues long. V lost 5 bases to trimming and J lost 8 bases; unmatched junction nucleotides: 7.

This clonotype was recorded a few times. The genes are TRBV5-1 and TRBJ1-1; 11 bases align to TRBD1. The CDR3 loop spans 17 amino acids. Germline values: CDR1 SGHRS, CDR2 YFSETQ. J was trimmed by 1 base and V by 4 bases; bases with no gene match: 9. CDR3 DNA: TGCGCCAGCAGCCCGCCGGGACAGGGGGGTGGGAACACTGAAGCTTTCTTT. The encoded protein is CASSPPGQGGGNTEAFF.

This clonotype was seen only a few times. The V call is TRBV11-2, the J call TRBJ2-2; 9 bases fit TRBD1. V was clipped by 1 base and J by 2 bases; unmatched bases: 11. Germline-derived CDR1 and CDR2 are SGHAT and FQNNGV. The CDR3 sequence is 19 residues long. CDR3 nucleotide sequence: TGTGCCAGCAGCTTAGGACCCCCGGGACAGGGATACAACACCGGGGAGCTGTTTTTT. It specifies CASSLGPPGQGYNTGELFF. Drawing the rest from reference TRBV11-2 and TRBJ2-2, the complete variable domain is EAGVAQSPRYKIIEKRQSVAFWCNPISGHATLYWYQQILGQGPKLLIQFQNNGVVDDSQLPKDRFSAERLKGVDSTLKIQPAKLEDSAVYLCASSLGPPGQGYNTGELFFGEGSRLTVL.

The CDR3 nucleotides read TGTGCCAGCAGCCCCCCCGGGACTAGCGGAAACACCGGGGAGCTGTTTTTT. Amino acid sequence: CASSPPGTSGNTGELFF. The chain has TRBV11-3 and TRBJ2-2; 11 nucleotides match TRBD2. This CDR3 comprises 17 residues. V lost 5 bases to trimming and J lost 2 bases; unmatched junction nucleotides: 7. Germline CDR1 is SGHNT and CDR2 is YENEEA. Complete variable domain (other parts from reference TRBV11-3 and TRBJ2-2): EAGVVQSPRYKIIEKKQPVAFWCNPISGHNTLYWYLQNLGQGPELLIRYENEEAVDDSQLPKDRFSAERLKGVDSTLKIQPAELGDSAVYLCASSPPGTSGNTGELFFGEGSRLTVL.

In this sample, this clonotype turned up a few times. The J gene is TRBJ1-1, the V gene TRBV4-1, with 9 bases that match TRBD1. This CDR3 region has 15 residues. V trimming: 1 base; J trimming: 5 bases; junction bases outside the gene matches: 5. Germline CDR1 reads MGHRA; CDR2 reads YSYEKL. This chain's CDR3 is CASSQGDRVGTEAFF. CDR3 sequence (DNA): TGCGCCAGCAGCCAAGGGGACAGGGTGGGGACTGAAGCTTTCTTT.

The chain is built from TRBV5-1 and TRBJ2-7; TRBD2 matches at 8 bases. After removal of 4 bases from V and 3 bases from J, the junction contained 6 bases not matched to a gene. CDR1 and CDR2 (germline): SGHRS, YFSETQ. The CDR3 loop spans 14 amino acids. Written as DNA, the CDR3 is TGCGCCAGCAGCCGCACGACTAGCGACTACGAGCAGTACTTC. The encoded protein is CASSRTTSDYEQYF.

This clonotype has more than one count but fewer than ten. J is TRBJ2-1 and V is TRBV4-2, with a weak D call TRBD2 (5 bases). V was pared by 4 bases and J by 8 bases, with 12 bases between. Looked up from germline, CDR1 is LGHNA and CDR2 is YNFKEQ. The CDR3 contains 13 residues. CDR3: CASSPQPGDEQFF. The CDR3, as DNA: TGTGCCAGCAGCCCCCAACCCGGGGATGAGCAGTTCTTC.

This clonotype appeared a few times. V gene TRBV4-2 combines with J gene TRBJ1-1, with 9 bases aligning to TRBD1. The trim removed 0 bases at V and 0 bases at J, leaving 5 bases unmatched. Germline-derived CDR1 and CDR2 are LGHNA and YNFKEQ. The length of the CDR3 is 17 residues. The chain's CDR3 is CASSQDGTGNMNTEAFF. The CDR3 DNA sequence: TGTGCCAGCAGCCAAGATGGGACAGGGAACATGAACACTGAAGCTTTCTTT.

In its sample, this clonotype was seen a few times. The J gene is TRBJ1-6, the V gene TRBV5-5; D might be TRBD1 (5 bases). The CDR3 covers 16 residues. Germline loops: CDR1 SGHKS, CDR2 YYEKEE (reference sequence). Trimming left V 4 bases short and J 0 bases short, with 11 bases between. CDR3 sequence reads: CASSRGFDSYNSPLHF. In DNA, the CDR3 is TGTGCCAGCAGCAGGGGATTCGACTCCTATAATTCACCCCTCCACTTT.

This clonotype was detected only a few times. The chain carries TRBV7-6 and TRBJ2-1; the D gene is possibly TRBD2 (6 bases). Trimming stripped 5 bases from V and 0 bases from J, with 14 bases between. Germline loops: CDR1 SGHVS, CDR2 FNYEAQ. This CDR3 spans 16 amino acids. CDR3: CASSPRDWSSYNEQFF. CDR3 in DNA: TGTGCCAGCAGCCCCCGGGACTGGAGCTCCTACAATGAGCAGTTCTTC.

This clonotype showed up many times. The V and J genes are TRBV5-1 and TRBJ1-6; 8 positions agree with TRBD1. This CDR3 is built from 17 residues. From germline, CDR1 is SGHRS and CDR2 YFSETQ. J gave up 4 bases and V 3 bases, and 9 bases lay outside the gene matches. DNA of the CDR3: TGCGCCAGCAGCTCGTCCGGGACAGGAACATATAATTCACCCCTCCACTTT. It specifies CASSSSGTGTYNSPLHF.

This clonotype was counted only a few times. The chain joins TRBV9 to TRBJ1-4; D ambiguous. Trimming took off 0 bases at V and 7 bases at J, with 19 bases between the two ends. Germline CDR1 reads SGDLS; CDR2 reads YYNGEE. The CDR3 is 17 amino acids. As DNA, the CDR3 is TGTGCCAGCAGCGTAGTTGGGAACGCCGGTGGTGCTGAAAAACTGTTTTTT. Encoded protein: CASSVVGNAGGAEKLFF.

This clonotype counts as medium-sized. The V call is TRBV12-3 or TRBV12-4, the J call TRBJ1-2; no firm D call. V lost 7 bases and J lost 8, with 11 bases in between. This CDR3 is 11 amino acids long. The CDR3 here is CASTQWPGYTF. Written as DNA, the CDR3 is TGTGCCAGCACCCAATGGCCCGGCTACACCTTC.

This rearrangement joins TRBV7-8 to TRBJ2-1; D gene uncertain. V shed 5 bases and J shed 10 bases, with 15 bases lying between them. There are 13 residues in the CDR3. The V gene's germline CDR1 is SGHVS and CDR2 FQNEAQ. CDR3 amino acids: CASSQPSLREQFF. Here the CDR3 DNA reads TGTGCCAGCAGCCAACCCTCCCTAAGGGAGCAGTTCTTC.

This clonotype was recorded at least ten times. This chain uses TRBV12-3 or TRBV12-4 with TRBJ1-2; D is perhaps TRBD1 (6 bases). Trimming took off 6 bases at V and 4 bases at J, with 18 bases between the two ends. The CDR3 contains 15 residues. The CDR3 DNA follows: TGTGCCAGCAGCTCCACACAGGGAAATCCCTATGGCTACACCTTC. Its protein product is CASSSTQGNPYGYTF.

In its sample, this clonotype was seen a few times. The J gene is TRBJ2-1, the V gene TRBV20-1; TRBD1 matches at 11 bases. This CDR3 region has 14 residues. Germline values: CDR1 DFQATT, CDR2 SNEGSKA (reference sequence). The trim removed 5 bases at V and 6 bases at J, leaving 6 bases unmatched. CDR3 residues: CSAYRDRGINEQFF. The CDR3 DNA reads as TGCAGTGCTTACCGGGACAGGGGGATCAATGAGCAGTTCTTC.

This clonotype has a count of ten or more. In DNA form, the CDR3 reads TGTGCCAGCAGCTCAGGACAGGGGGATCAGCCCCAGCATTTT. This encodes CASSSGQGDQPQHF. The chain joins TRBV9 to TRBJ1-5; 10 positions agree with TRBD1. The CDR3 runs 14 residues. The V and J ends lost 4 bases and 5 bases, in that order; junction bases with no gene match: 3. Germline assignment: CDR1 SGDLS and CDR2 YYNGEE.

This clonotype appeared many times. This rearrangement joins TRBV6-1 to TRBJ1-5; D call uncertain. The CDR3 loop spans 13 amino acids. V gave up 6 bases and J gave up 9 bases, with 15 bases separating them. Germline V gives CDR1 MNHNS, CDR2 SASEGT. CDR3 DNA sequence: TGTGCCAGCAGCTCCATTTCGTCGGGGCCCCAGCATTTT. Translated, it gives CASSSISSGPQHF.